A single sample gave rise to the 6 T cell receptor beta chains below, sequenced in a study of metastatic and nonmetastatic thyroid tumors. Using MiXCR, TCRdb reanalyzed the PCR reads. The table shows some 69,000 clones, with 14% occurring only once. Every patient underwent thyroid surgery untreated. Sequencing used blood. These receptor sequences come from a male donor with papillary thyroid cancer or a benign thyroid nodule (not recorded which). Some clones in this sample may be carry-over from other donors' samples.

Comments on this clone: Being one base from a much bigger clone, this may be a read error. V usage is TRBV18 and J usage is TRBJ1-1, with 10 bases aligning to TRBD1. Germline trimming cut 3 bases from V and 5 bases from J; bases unmatched to any gene: 6. This CDR3 has 15 residues. Germline V gene lookup returns CDR1 KGHSH and CDR2 LQKENI. The CDR3 sequence: CASSPGQGGSTEAFF. In nucleotides, the CDR3 is TGTGCCAGCTCACCCGGACAGGGGGGAAGTACTGAAGCTTTCTTT.

This clone has ten or more counts. The chain couples TRBV25-1 to TRBJ1-2; possible D gene TRBD1, 5 bases. CDR1 and CDR2 from the germline V gene are MGHDK and SYGVNS. The length of the CDR3 is 16 residues. The V and J ends lost 1 base and 3 bases respectively, with 15 bases between them. CDR3: CASSESEGWTYYGYTF. The CDR3 region has the DNA TGTGCCAGCAGTGAATCCGAGGGGTGGACCTACTATGGCTACACCTTC.

In its sample, this clone was seen many times. The rearrangement uses TRBV2 and TRBJ2-2; D is uncertain. This CDR3 spans 16 amino acids. The germline V and J ends were trimmed by 1 base and 1 base, with 10 bases remaining between them. CDR1 and CDR2 from the germline V gene are SNHLY and FYNNEI. The CDR3 DNA sequence: TGTGCCAGCAGTGAAGTAGGGCTAGAGAACACCGGGGAGCTGTTTTTT. Encoded protein: CASSEVGLENTGELFF.

This clone was counted only a few times. The gene calls are TRBV6-1 and TRBJ2-7, with a weak D call TRBD1 (6 bases). Per the germline V gene, CDR1 is MNHNS and CDR2 is SASEGT. V was pared by 6 bases and J by 3 bases, with 15 bases between. This CDR3 region has 14 residues. DNA of the CDR3: TGTGCCAGCAGACTAGGACAGAACTGCTACGAGCAGTACGTC. Protein: CASRLGQNCYEQYV.

This clone has ten or more counts. The chain uses TRBV19 and TRBJ1-5; 8 positions match TRBD1. V shed 3 bases and J 6 bases; nucleotides not matched to a gene: 4. There are 14 residues in the CDR3. Germline CDR1 and CDR2: LNHDA and SQIVND (reference sequence). The CDR3 coding sequence is TGTGCCAGTAGTATTGGACAGGGTGCTCAGCCCCAGCATTTT. This encodes CASSIGQGAQPQHF.

This clone was seen a single time. V gene TRBV20-1 combines with J gene TRBJ2-1; D not certain. The CDR3 covers 13 residues. Germline CDR1 is DFQATT and CDR2 is SNEGSKA (reference sequence). V was pared by 2 bases and J by 5 bases, with 10 bases between. The CDR3 spells CSARFSSHNEQFF. CDR3 DNA: TGCAGTGCTAGATTCTCGTCCCACAATGAGCAGTTCTTC.